This T cell receptor beta chain derives from a study of shared clonotypes between healthy human individuals. Study findings and constraints: Read depth was anticipated to influence clonotype sharing among donors. Tissues were not sampled, only blood, and their repertoires likely differ.

Details on this clone: Its antigen remains unknown.

Sequencing used immunoSEQ multiplex PCR; TCRdb keeps in-frame clones, though not all of them. Among a few million clones listed, roughly 93% were seen once. The sequence derives from a man aged 18 to 30 in good health. Some clones in this sample may be carry-over from other donors' samples. The sequencing sample was made of naive CD4+ T cells from PBMCs. Regarding subset: CD45RA+ positively selected.

CDR3 bases: TGTGCCAGCAGTATGGGCCTAGCGGGCCTCTACGAGCAGTACTTC. Translated, it gives CASSMGLAGLYEQYF. The chain couples TRBV7-6 to TRBJ2-7; 8 bases line up with TRBD2. Looked up from germline, CDR1 is SGHVS and CDR2 is FNYEAQ. This CDR3 contains 15 residues. Losses at the gene ends were 6 bases for V and 3 bases for J; bases not matched to a gene: 10.